The T cell receptor (beta chain) described here comes from a study of shared clonotypes between healthy human individuals. CDR3 length equals 16 residues. V was clipped by 3 bases and J by 1 base, with 13 bases between them. From germline, CDR1 is MNHNS and CDR2 SASEGT. Naive CD8 cells comprised CD45RO-negative, CCR7-positively selected cells, excluding terminally differentiated effector memory CD45RA+ cells. Data came from immunoSEQ multiplex PCR; TCRdb stores just in-frame clones and leaves some out. Altogether fewer than 700,000 clones are present, 95% being singletons, with the ten largest covering about 0.11%. The count of this clone is one. Its antigen is currently unknown. Findings and caveats of the study: Rarefaction analysis demonstrated incomplete sorted-subset sequencing notwithstanding large depth.

The receptor was isolated from a woman aged 25-40 years in good health. The rearrangement uses TRBV6-1 and TRBJ1-5; D perhaps matches TRBD1 (5 bases). The material sequenced was naive CD8+ T cells sorted from blood. The CDR3 reads CASSDQGLISNQPQHF. The DNA of the CDR3 is TGTGCCAGCAGTGACCAGGGCCTTATAAGCAATCAGCCCCAGCATTTT.